This T cell receptor (beta chain) was retrieved from a study of post-analysis software for immune sequencing data. The library was made from cDNA and included unique molecular identifiers. TCRdb re-called the PCR reads through MiXCR, storing one row per CDR3 protein. The sample consists of 800,000 to 950,000 distinct CDR3 sequences, under 70% of them appearing once. Sequencing was done on a sample of blood. This sequence was found in a girl aged 10 to 17 with multiple sclerosis.

In nucleotides, the CDR3 is TGCGCCAGCAGCTTGGCGGTTGGGACAGGCAATGAAAAACTGTTTTTT. This encodes CASSLAVGTGNEKLFF. The chain carries TRBV5-1 and TRBJ1-4, with 8 positions matching TRBD1. V shed 0 bases, J shed 5 bases, and the junction held 6 bases outside the gene matches. Looked up from germline, CDR1 is SGHRS and CDR2 is YFSETQ. The CDR3 contains 16 residues.